A single sample is the source of the 18 T cell receptor beta chains below, sequenced in a study of blood T cell repertoires in COVID-19 (dated by TCRdb to 2020 to 2021). The library was generated by the immunoSEQ multiplex PCR assay. TCRdb obtained this table from immuneACCESS and retained in-frame rearrangements with V and J assigned. These tables miss some clones; where compared with another copy, unresolved V genes account for less than half of the shortfall, and the remainder is unexplained. The table for this sample lists about 240,000 clones; roughly nine tenths of them were counted only once. The leading ten clones occupy about 7% of the sample. The material sequenced was peripheral blood. These receptors were collected from a man aged 55-75 years who had recovered from COVID-19.

This rearrangement joins TRBV7-2 to TRBJ1-5, with D possibly being TRBD1 (6 bases). This CDR3 contains 14 residues. V was shortened by 2 bases and J by 7 bases, with 12 bases between the two germline ends. Germline V gene sequence: CDR1 SGHTA, CDR2 FQGNSA. This CDR3 is CASSLQGPGQPQHF. The CDR3 DNA reads as TGTGCCAGCAGCTTACAGGGGCCAGGGCAGCCCCAGCATTTT.

This chain joins TRBV5-1 and TRBJ2-3; 8 nucleotides agree with TRBD2. There are 13 residues in the CDR3. In germline, CDR1 is SGHRS, CDR2 YFSETQ. The CDR3 protein is CASHSGGTDTQYF. The CDR3 DNA reads TGCGCGAGCCATAGCGGGGGCACAGATACGCAGTATTTT.

This clone was recorded a few times. J is TRBJ1-2 and V is TRBV19; TRBD1 matches 11 bases. Germline V gives CDR1 LNHDA, CDR2 SQIVND (reference sequence). Losses at the gene ends were 3 bases for V and 8 bases for J; bases not matched to a gene: 11. There are 16 residues in the CDR3. The CDR3 region is CASSIRGGQGARGYTF. The CDR3 DNA is TGTGCCAGTAGTATTAGGGGCGGACAGGGGGCGCGAGGCTACACCTTC.

This clone was recorded only once. V is TRBV18 and J is TRBJ2-5; 14 bases are a match to TRBD2. Germline CDR1 is KGHSH and CDR2 is LQKENI. This CDR3 is built from 17 residues. With 3 bases clipped from V and 6 bases from J, the junction kept 9 bases outside the gene matches. This CDR3 reads CASSPTSGGASRKTQYF. The CDR3 DNA reads TGTGCCAGCTCACCGACTAGCGGGGGGGCCTCCAGGAAGACCCAGTACTTC.

The V call is TRBV18, the J call TRBJ1-1; no clear D gene. Germline lookup yields CDR1 KGHSH and CDR2 LQKENI. V was trimmed by 3 bases and J by 4 bases, leaving 18 bases between them. CDR3 length: 16 amino acids. Here the CDR3 DNA reads TGTGCCAGCTCACCCGGTCTAGCAACGATGTTCACTGAAGCTTTCTTT. This sequence encodes CASSPGLATMFTEAFF.

The chain recombines TRBV5-1 with TRBJ1-6; D is unclear. Trimming removed 2 bases at V and 8 bases at J, with 8 bases between. The CDR3 sequence is 13 residues long. The germline gives CDR1 SGHRS, CDR2 YFSETQ. The CDR3 is CASSFIADSPLHF. CDR3 bases: TGCGCCAGCAGCTTTATCGCGGATTCACCCCTCCACTTT.

The gene calls are TRBV25-1 and TRBJ2-3; the match to TRBD1 covers 8 bases. CDR1 is MGHDK and CDR2 is SYGVNS in the germline V gene. The CDR3 length is 15 residues. V lost 3 bases to trimming and J lost 3 bases; unmatched junction nucleotides: 5. DNA of the CDR3: TGTGCCAGCAGTGATGGTACAGGGGGAACAGATACGCAGTATTTT. Translating gives CASSDGTGGTDTQYF.

This clone occurred a few times. The chain links TRBV24-1 to TRBJ2-7, with 7 bases that match TRBD1. V lost 5 bases to trimming and J lost 5 bases; unmatched junction nucleotides: 5. CDR3 length equals 13 residues. CDR1 is KGHDR, CDR2 SFDVKD, per germline. CDR3 DNA: TGTGCCACCAGTGGCCATACAGGGGACGAGCAGTACTTC. It encodes CATSGHTGDEQYF.

This clone has only one observation. Other nucleotide sequences in the sample specify the same CDR3. CDR3 in amino acids: CASGLGQGSYNEQFF. The CDR3 region has the DNA TGTGCTAGTGGTTTGGGACAGGGGTCCTACAATGAGCAGTTCTTC. The chain recombines TRBV12-5 with TRBJ2-1; 8 nucleotides align to TRBD1. Trimming removed 1 base from V and 1 base from J; junction bases left unmatched: 0. Germline V lookup: CDR1 LGHNT, CDR2 FRNRAP. The CDR3 contains 15 residues. Filled out from reference TRBV12-5 and TRBJ2-1, the complete variable domain reads DARVTQTPRHKVTEMGQEVTMRCQPILGHNTVFWYRQTMMQGLELLAYFRNRAPLDDSGMPKDRFSAEMPDATLATLKIQPSEPRDSAVYFCASGLGQGSYNEQFFGPGTRLTVL.

V and J are TRBV5-6 and TRBJ2-7, with D maybe TRBD1 (5 bases). This CDR3 is 14 amino acids long. Germline loops: CDR1 SGHDT, CDR2 YYEEEE. Deletions cut 1 base from V and 4 bases from J, with 12 bases between. CDR3 sequence (DNA): TGTGCCAGCAGCTTGCTACAGGTCAAGTACGAGCAGTACTTC. This encodes CASSLLQVKYEQYF.

The chain recombines TRBV21-1 with TRBJ2-7; the table calls TRBD2, which could not be checked here. TRBV21-1 is reported as a pseudogene. There are 15 residues in the CDR3. CDR3 loop: CASSASSGGADEQYV. The DNA of the CDR3 is TGTGCCAGCAGCGCTTCTAGCGGGGGGGCGGACGAGCAGTACGTC.

This chain uses TRBV5-6 with TRBJ2-3; D is possibly TRBD1 (5 bases). This CDR3 region has 15 residues. CDR1 is SGHDT, CDR2 YYEEEE, per germline. Deletions cut 0 bases from V and 2 bases from J, with 10 bases between. CDR3 in DNA: TGTGCCAGCAGCTTGGAGGGGCGCGCCACAGATACGCAGTATTTT. Encoded protein: CASSLEGRATDTQYF.

The chain has TRBV7-9 and TRBJ1-6, with TRBD1 as a possible D gene (6 bases). V was pared by 6 bases and J by 6 bases, with 15 bases between. The CDR3 totals 15 residues. In germline, CDR1 is SEHNR, CDR2 FQNEAQ (reference sequence). The DNA for the CDR3 is TGTGCCAGCAGGGACAGTGAGCTGTTTAATTCACCCCTCCACTTT. As protein: CASRDSELFNSPLHF.

The sample holds one count of this clone. The chain couples TRBV6-2 or TRBV6-3 to TRBJ2-2; TRBD1 matches 9 bases. CDR1 and CDR2 from the germline V gene are MNHEY and SVGEGT. The CDR3 is 16 amino acids. Germline trimming cut 6 bases from V and 2 bases from J; bases unmatched to any gene: 7. CDR3 in amino acids: CASSPWGQGNTGELFF. The CDR3 DNA reads as TGTGCCAGCAGCCCCTGGGGACAGGGAAACACCGGGGAGCTGTTTTTT.

The V and J genes are TRBV29-1 and TRBJ2-5, with 8 bases identical to TRBD1. Germline V gene sequence: CDR1 SQVTM, CDR2 ANQGSEA. With 4 bases clipped from V and 5 bases from J, the junction kept 12 bases outside the gene matches. CDR3 length: 15 amino acids. CDR3 nucleotides: TGCAGCGTTGCCCGAAAGACAGGGGTTGGGGAGACCCAGTACTTC. Amino acids: CSVARKTGVGETQYF.

V and J are TRBV4-2 and TRBJ1-4; no reliable D call. The V end was cut by 4 bases, the J end by 7 bases, with 16 bases between. The CDR3 totals 15 residues. Germline V CDR1 and CDR2: LGHNA, YNFKEQ. This chain's CDR3 is CASSPDVGRGEKLFF. CDR3 bases: TGTGCCAGCAGCCCAGACGTAGGGCGGGGTGAAAAACTGTTTTTT.

The CDR3 reads CSVEESRGRNTGELFF. DNA of the CDR3: TGCAGCGTTGAAGAGAGCAGGGGGCGCAACACCGGGGAGCTGTTTTTT. V usage is TRBV29-1 and J usage is TRBJ2-2, with 8 bases aligning to TRBD1. The ends lost 0 bases at V and 2 bases at J; junction bases unmatched: 5. The CDR3 contains 16 residues. CDR1 SQVTM and CDR2 ANQGSEA come from the germline V gene.

This chain uses TRBV12-5 with TRBJ1-5; 9 bases match TRBD1. Germline CDR1 is LGHNT and CDR2 is FRNRAP. V was clipped by 6 bases and J by 3 bases; unmatched bases: 3. The CDR3 consists of 14 residues. The CDR3 bases are TGTGCTAGTGGGACAGGGGGGCCCAATCAGCCCCAGCATTTT. Its protein product is CASGTGGPNQPQHF.